This record concerns one T cell receptor beta chain sequence. What it recognizes is unknown. Clones were read by immunoSEQ multiplex PCR, and TCRdb kept only the in-frame ones, dropping some. The sample lists about 150,000 clones, around 84% occurring once. This specimen comes from a study of T cell responses to AZD1222 COVID-19 vaccine. Timing groups of about 4 and about 12 weeks for second doses were pooled. The CDR3 sequence is 17 residues long. Germline trimming cut 2 bases from V and 6 bases from J; bases unmatched to any gene: 11. Germline CDR1 is GTSNPN and CDR2 is SVGIG (reference sequence). Findings and caveats of the study: Two doses of AZD1222 preceded a rise in Spike-specific TCR breadth and depth. It should be noted that donors were predominantly white British and more often female, and clonal diversity was possibly underestimated. Baseline seropositivity characterized only 5 to 7 AZD1222 recipients.

The origin of this receptor is an adult who received the AZD1222 COVID-19 vaccine. The V call is TRBV30, the J call TRBJ1-6, with TRBD1 identical over 9 bases. Sequenced material: peripheral blood, taken 28 days after the second AZD1222 dose. The chain's CDR3 is CAWSRGSGTGFNSPLHF. CDR3 DNA: TGTGCCTGGAGTAGGGGTTCCGGGACAGGGTTTAATTCACCCCTCCACTTT.